This is a list of T cell receptor beta chains from one sample in a study of T cells in Graves' hyperthyroidism and ophthalmopathy. One entry per CDR3 protein results from TCRdb running MiXCR on the multiplex PCR reads. The sample comprises almost 600,000 distinct CDR3 sequences, 46% of which are singletons, and about 8.3% rests with the top ten. Sequencing used peripheral blood or thyroid tissue (not recorded which). These receptors all come from a woman under 30 with Graves' hyperthyroidism. Each CDR3 is given with its conserved first and last residue.

v_gene	CDR3aa
TRBV11-2	CASTWGQNTEAFF
TRBV24-1	CATSVDRNTGELFF
TRBV5-5	CASSPTTGDYEQYF
TRBV7-3	CASPGLAGAKRTQYF
TRBV5-5	CASSQVFRGTGDTEAFF
TRBV12-3/TRBV12-4	CASSRNNQPQHF
TRBV10-3	CAIRRWASGTSYEQYF
TRBV24-1	CATSDTDRFQETQYF
TRBV20-1	CSASAGTLNTEAFF
TRBV20-1	CSARLAESTDTQHF
TRBV4-1	CASSQGTLDLGGETQYF
TRBV9	CASSVDGGGTNRQYF
TRBV7-3	CASSGMAGNTGSYNSPLHF
TRBV29-1	CSVEVRASYNEQFF
TRBV12-3/TRBV12-4	CASSLDRLAEEQFF
TRBV20-1	CSVQQGSTEAFF
TRBV6-5	CASSFDPTGELFF
TRBV20-1	CSAPLSGSNF
TRBV10-3	CAISESPGLEETQYF
TRBV7-2	CASSTWRGGTDTQYF
TRBV3-1	CASSQGPGTSGLGEQYF
TRBV29-1	CSSDRGSSYEQYF
TRBV20-1	CSAREWEVSNYGYTF
TRBV19	CASSPGTSGVYEQYF
TRBV30	CAWSVIGTRGSYEQYF
TRBV11-3	CASSNPGTGEKLFF
TRBV10-3	CAIGTRDNEQFF
TRBV6-6	CASRSKNSPLHF
TRBV10-3	CAIKTTGRNTEAFF
TRBV6-5	CASKRGTGYNQPQHF
TRBV24-1	CATSDRSGGPDTQYF